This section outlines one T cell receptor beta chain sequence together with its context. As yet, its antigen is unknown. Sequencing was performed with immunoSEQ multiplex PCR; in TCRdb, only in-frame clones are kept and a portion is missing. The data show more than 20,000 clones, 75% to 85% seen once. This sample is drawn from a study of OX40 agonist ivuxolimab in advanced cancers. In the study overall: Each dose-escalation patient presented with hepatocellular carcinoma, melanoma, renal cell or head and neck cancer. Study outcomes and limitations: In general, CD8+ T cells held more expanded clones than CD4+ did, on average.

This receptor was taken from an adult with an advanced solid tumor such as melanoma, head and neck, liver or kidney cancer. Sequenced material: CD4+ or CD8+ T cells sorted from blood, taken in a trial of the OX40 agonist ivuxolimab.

Here the CDR3 reads CASSPDRAPGELFF. CDR3 nucleotides: TGTGCCAGCAGCCCGGACAGGGCGCCCGGGGAGCTGTTTTTT. The V gene is TRBV5-6, the J gene TRBJ2-2; 8 bases fit TRBD1. CDR1 and CDR2 (germline): SGHDT, YYEEEE. Unmatched junction bases numbered 5, after V lost 4 bases and J lost 6 bases. The CDR3 is made up of 14 amino acids.